There are many counts of the clone carrying this TCR beta chain. The antigen is unknown. V lost 3 bases and J lost 10; bases outside the gene matches: 4. The CDR3 has 15 amino acids. The cDNA was generated by 5'RACE with 10-nucleotide random UMIs. Via MiXCR, TCRdb re-called the 5' RACE reads, giving one row per CDR3 protein. The profile shows roughly 27,000 distinct CDR3 sequences, approximately 2.7% of them singletons. The data derive from a study of neurological immune-mediated disorders. Study-level background: Multiple sclerosis patients (n ≈ 35) included around 30 with relapsing-remitting and 3 with secondary progressive disease.

General observations from the study: Expanded clones shared no identical CDR3 amino acid sequences across subjects, which suggested private TCR-beta repertoires in all groups.

Unsorted libraries were generated from 2 million PBMCs. These cells had been stored in RNAlater at -80 C. This sequence was found in a woman aged 50 to 65 with multiple sclerosis. The chain combines TRBV12-3 or TRBV12-4 with TRBJ1-6; 12 bases match TRBD1. The sample taken for sequencing was PBMCs. Written as DNA, the CDR3 is TGTGCCAGCAGTTTGGGGACAGGGGGCTCGTCACCCCTCCACTTT. The encoded protein is CASSLGTGGSSPLHF.